One sample yielded the 13 T cell receptor beta chains listed below, sequenced in a study of shared clonotypes between healthy human individuals. Produced via immunoSEQ multiplex PCR; TCRdb's table is partial and in-frame only. The sample shows some 200,000 clones, approximately 70% of them seen only once. The sample comprised memory CD4+ T cells sorted from blood. Subset specified: CD45RA-negative fraction. The receptors were sampled from a man between 25 and 39 years old in good health.

The rearrangement links TRBV6-1 to TRBJ2-7; D may be TRBD2 (5 bases). Germline V gene sequence: CDR1 MNHNS, CDR2 SASEGT. The V gene lost 6 bases and the J gene lost 6 bases, with 12 bases spanning the gap. The CDR3 covers 12 residues. The CDR3 DNA is TGTGCCAGCAGCTTTGGAGGTAGCGAGCAGTACTTC. It yields the protein CASSFGGSEQYF.

This chain joins TRBV18 and TRBJ1-5, with a possible D match to TRBD1 (6 bases). The CDR3 runs to 14 residues. The germline CDR1 and CDR2 sequences are KGHSH and LQKENI. Trimming left V 2 bases short and J 3 bases short, with 8 bases between. CDR3 residues: CASSPTGTNQPQHF. CDR3 nucleotide sequence: TGTGCCAGCTCACCAACAGGGACCAATCAGCCCCAGCATTTT.

The chain recombines TRBV30 with TRBJ2-1, with D tentatively TRBD2 (5 bases). V was clipped by 2 bases and J by 3 bases, with 14 bases between them. This CDR3 region has 15 residues. In germline, CDR1 is GTSNPN, CDR2 SVGIG (reference sequence). The CDR3 DNA reads TGTGCCTGGAGTCGAGTGGGAGCGGTCTACAATGAGCAGTTCTTC. Translated: CAWSRVGAVYNEQFF. Looking up the rest from reference TRBV30 and TRBJ2-1 gives the full variable domain: SQTIHQWPATLVQPVGSPLSLECTVEGTSNPNLYWYRQAAGRGLQLLFYSVGIGQISSEVPQNLSASRPQDRQFILSSKKLLLSDSGFYLCAWSRVGAVYNEQFFGPGTRLTVL.

This chain links TRBV14 with TRBJ1-4, with no clear D. CDR1 and CDR2 from the germline V gene are SGHDN and FVKESK. V was shortened by 3 bases and J by 2 bases, with 4 bases between the two germline ends. The length of the CDR3 is 13 residues. CDR3 bases: TGTGCCAGCAGCCAGCGGACTAATGAAAAACTGTTTTTT. Amino acid sequence: CASSQRTNEKLFF.

This clone was counted many times. The chain carries TRBV6-5 and TRBJ1-2, with D possibly being TRBD1 (6 bases). The germline V and J ends were trimmed by 4 bases and 4 bases, with 7 bases remaining between them. Germline CDR1 and CDR2: MNHEY and SVGAGI. The CDR3 has 12 amino acids. This CDR3 reads CASSSDSYGYTF. CDR3 DNA sequence: TGTGCCAGCAGTTCGGACAGCTATGGCTACACCTTC.

The chain joins TRBV14 to TRBJ2-7, with no clear D. This CDR3 is built from 13 residues. Germline V gene data show CDR1 as SGHDN and CDR2 as FVKESK. V was trimmed by 1 base and J by 3 bases, leaving 7 bases between them. The DNA for the CDR3 is TGTGCCAGCAGCCAAGTCAGCTACTACGAGCAGTACTTC. Translating it yields CASSQVSYYEQYF. The full variable domain, with the rest looked up from reference TRBV14 and TRBJ2-7, is EAGVTQFPSHSVIEKGQTVTLRCDPISGHDNLYWYRRVMGKEIKFLLHFVKESKQDESGMPNNRFLAERTGGTYSTLKVQPAELEDSGVYFCASSQVSYYEQYFGPGTRLTVT.

CDR3 sequence (DNA): TGCAGTGCTTTGACAGGGAACGAGCAGTACTTC. This gives the protein CSALTGNEQYF. This sequence joins TRBV20-1 and TRBJ2-7; 7 bases fit TRBD1. CDR1 DFQATT and CDR2 SNEGSKA come from the germline V gene (reference sequence). The CDR3 is 11 amino acids. After removal of 5 bases from V and 5 bases from J, the junction contained 3 bases not matched to a gene.

The CDR3 DNA follows: TGTGCCACCAGCAGAGCGGGGGGACGTTACAATGAGCAGTTCTTC. It specifies CATSRAGGRYNEQFF. The gene calls are TRBV15 and TRBJ2-1, with TRBD2 matching over 7 bases. CDR1 LNHNV and CDR2 YYDKDF come from the germline V gene (reference sequence). The J segment lost 4 bases and the V segment lost 1 base, leaving 4 bases of the junction unmatched. The CDR3 loop spans 15 amino acids.

This clone has a single count. This chain joins TRBV5-4 and TRBJ2-3, with 9 bases identical to TRBD2. Germline CDR1 is SGHNT and CDR2 is YYREEE (reference sequence). J was trimmed by 4 bases and V by 10 bases; bases with no gene match: 7. This CDR3 has 13 residues. The CDR3 protein is CALAGRSADTQYF. The CDR3 DNA follows: TGTGCCCTAGCGGGAAGATCCGCAGATACGCAGTATTTT.

The chain recombines TRBV10-3 with TRBJ2-1, with TRBD2 matching over 8 bases. V shed 8 bases, J shed 0 bases, and the junction held 27 bases outside the gene matches. The CDR3 runs 22 residues. Germline V gene data show CDR1 as ENHRY and CDR2 as SYGVKD. CDR3 residues: CAIGPDKTGTRSYQSSYNEQFF. CDR3 DNA sequence: TGTGCCATCGGACCAGACAAGACCGGGACTAGGTCTTACCAGAGCTCCTACAATGAGCAGTTCTTC.

The chain joins TRBV5-1 to TRBJ2-2; no clear D. The CDR3 length is 12 residues. Trimming shortened V by 0 bases and J by 6 bases, and 3 bases separated the two germline ends. The germline CDR1 and CDR2 sequences are SGHRS and YFSETQ. CDR3 residues: CASSLVPGELFF. CDR3 sequence (DNA): TGCGCCAGCAGCTTGGTCCCCGGGGAGCTGTTTTTT.

The chain has TRBV10-2 and TRBJ2-7; D is unresolved. Deletions cut 4 bases from V and 3 bases from J, with 7 bases between. Germline lookup yields CDR1 WSHSY and CDR2 SAAADI. CDR3 length equals 12 residues. CDR3 in amino acids: CASSGTVYEQYF. CDR3 DNA sequence: TGCGCCAGCAGTGGTACGGTCTACGAGCAGTACTTC.

The chain has TRBV7-2 and TRBJ2-2; a possible D gene is TRBD2 (5 bases). V lost 5 bases and J lost 6, with 16 bases in between. The CDR3 sequence is 15 residues long. Germline V gene lookup returns CDR1 SGHTA and CDR2 FQGNSA. The CDR3 DNA sequence: TGTGCCAGCAGCGAGGCCTCCGTGCGGGCCGGGGAGCTGTTTTTT. Translated: CASSEASVRAGELFF. The full variable domain, in which reference TRBV7-2 and TRBJ2-2 provide the parts outside the CDR3, is GAGVSQSPSNKVTEKGKDVELRCDPISGHTALYWYRQSLGQGLEFLIYFQGNSAPDKSGLPSDRFSAERTGGSVSTLTIQRTQQEDSAVYLCASSEASVRAGELFFGEGSRLTVL.